The 25 T cell receptor beta chains in this list originate from one sample, sequenced in a study of blood T cell repertoires in COVID-19. Assay: immunoSEQ multiplex PCR; the TCRdb copy retains only in-frame clones and omits some. This table has about 64,000 clones, around 84% appearing once. Sample: peripheral blood. The receptors come from a man in his fifties with active COVID-19.

The chain combines TRBV7-2 with TRBJ1-6; 11 nucleotides agree with TRBD1. The CDR3 length is 12 residues. J was trimmed by 13 bases and V by 4 bases; bases with no gene match: 0. Germline CDR1 SGHTA, CDR2 FQGNSA. The CDR3 nucleotides read TGTGCCAGCAGCTGGACAGGGGGCCCCCTCCACTTT. Residues: CASSWTGGPLHF.

This chain joins TRBV5-1 and TRBJ2-1; TRBD2 aligns across 9 bases. This CDR3 contains 18 residues. CDR1 and CDR2 (germline): SGHRS, YFSETQ. Losses at the gene ends were 4 bases for V and 6 bases for J; bases not matched to a gene: 17. The CDR3 is CASSPQGFAGGRLNEQFF. CDR3 DNA sequence: TGCGCCAGCAGCCCCCAGGGGTTTGCGGGGGGGCGACTCAATGAGCAGTTCTTC.

The chain carries TRBV5-1 and TRBJ2-5; maybe TRBD1 (6 bases). This CDR3 is 14 amino acids long. Between the trimmed V and J ends, which lost 4 bases and 0 bases, there was a span of 10 bases. CDR1 is SGHRS, CDR2 YFSETQ, per germline. The CDR3 loop is CASSHRTDQETQYF. The CDR3 coding sequence is TGCGCCAGCAGCCATAGGACAGACCAAGAGACCCAGTACTTC.

The J gene is TRBJ2-3, the V gene TRBV30; 9 bases are shared with TRBD2. Trimming took 7 bases from V and 5 from J; bases not matched to a gene: 7. This CDR3 spans 13 amino acids. Germline V CDR1 and CDR2: GTSNPN, SVGIG (reference sequence). In DNA form, the CDR3 reads TGTGCCTCCCGGCGGGGGGGTGGAGATACGCAGTATTTT. The encoded protein is CASRRGGGDTQYF.

This rearrangement joins TRBV10-2 to TRBJ2-1; 8 nucleotides agree with TRBD2. The junction had 12 bases not matched to a gene; V was cut back by 3 bases and J by 8 bases. In germline, CDR1 is WSHSY, CDR2 SAAADI. The CDR3 is 16 residues long. Here the CDR3 reads CASSDPGGGRSHEQFF. The CDR3, as DNA: TGCGCCAGCAGTGACCCGGGGGGCGGGAGGTCCCATGAGCAGTTCTTC.

The rearrangement links TRBV2 to TRBJ1-1; possibly TRBD1 for D (5 bases). This CDR3 is 15 amino acids long. V was trimmed by 7 bases and J by 4 bases, leaving 19 bases between them. Per germline, CDR1 SNHLY and CDR2 FYNNEI. The CDR3 sequence is CASTLGGVPRTEAFF. CDR3 nucleotide sequence: TGTGCCAGCACTCTGGGAGGGGTCCCGCGCACTGAAGCTTTCTTT.

V gene TRBV6-6 combines with J gene TRBJ1-5; the D is unclear. CDR1 is MNHNY and CDR2 is SVGAGI in the germline V gene (reference sequence). Trimming took off 4 bases at V and 3 bases at J, with 13 bases between the two ends. The CDR3 runs 15 residues. CDR3 coding DNA: TGTGCCAGCAGTTGGGCCGGAGGAGACAATCAGCCCCAGCATTTT. Amino acids: CASSWAGGDNQPQHF.

J is TRBJ2-7 and V is TRBV6-5; 9 positions agree with TRBD1. The CDR3 extends over 14 amino acids. Germline CDR1 reads MNHEY; CDR2 reads SVGAGI. Trimming removed 4 bases from V and 1 base from J; junction bases left unmatched: 2. CDR3 loop: CASSSGQGSYEQYF. Written as DNA, the CDR3 is TGTGCCAGCAGTTCTGGACAGGGGTCCTACGAGCAGTACTTC.

The chain has TRBV5-5 and TRBJ1-1; TRBD1 agrees at 7 bases. The V segment lost 6 bases and the J segment 0 bases; nucleotides outside the gene matches: 8. Germline V gives CDR1 SGHKS, CDR2 YYEKEE (reference sequence). This CDR3 is built from 15 residues. CDR3 residues: CASTRTGSMNTEAFF. DNA for the CDR3: TGTGCCAGCACCCGGACAGGTTCTATGAACACTGAAGCTTTCTTT.

In its sample, this clone was seen a few times. CDR3 in amino acids: CSVKSGESYNEQFF. The DNA for the CDR3 is TGCAGCGTCAAAAGCGGGGAGTCCTACAATGAGCAGTTCTTC. The V gene is TRBV29-1, the J gene TRBJ2-1, with TRBD2 matching over 7 bases. CDR1 is SQVTM and CDR2 is ANQGSEA in the germline V gene. This CDR3 spans 14 amino acids. Losses at the gene ends were 6 bases for V and 1 base for J; bases not matched to a gene: 6.

The V and J genes are TRBV5-1 and TRBJ2-3; 8 nucleotides agree with TRBD1. J lost 6 bases, V lost 4 bases, and 16 bases had no gene match. The CDR3 loop spans 17 amino acids. Germline assignment: CDR1 SGHRS and CDR2 YFSETQ. For the CDR3, the DNA is TGCGCCAGCAGCGACGGAGCAGGGGGCAATGGTGGGGATACGCAGTATTTT. Its translation: CASSDGAGGNGGDTQYF. The whole variable domain, filled in from reference TRBV5-1 and TRBJ2-3, reads KAGVTQTPRYLIKTRGQQVTLSCSPISGHRSVSWYQQTPGQGLQFLFEYFSETQRNKGNFPGRFSGRQFSNSRSEMNVSTLELGDSALYLCASSDGAGGNGGDTQYFGPGTRLTVL.

V and J are TRBV19 and TRBJ1-5; D is uncertain. Germline loops: CDR1 LNHDA, CDR2 SQIVND (reference sequence). The CDR3 is made up of 16 amino acids. V was cut by 8 bases and J by 0 bases, with 17 bases left in between. The CDR3 DNA reads TGTGCCAGTTGCCGGCGGGGAGCGGATAGCAATCAGCCCCAGCATTTT. Amino acid sequence: CASCRRGADSNQPQHF.

The chain couples TRBV5-6 to TRBJ1-1, with 8 bases that match TRBD1. CDR3 size: 15 residues. J was trimmed by 6 bases and V by 0 bases; bases with no gene match: 7. CDR1 is SGHDT, CDR2 YYEEEE, per germline. The CDR3 region has the DNA TGTGCCAGCAGCTTGGCTGGTTGGGACAGGTCTGAAGCTTTCTTT. It is translated as CASSLAGWDRSEAFF.

The genes are TRBV4-3 and TRBJ2-7; a possible D gene is TRBD1 (6 bases). The germline V gene has CDR1 LGHNA and CDR2 YSLEER. This CDR3 region has 15 residues. V lost 0 bases to trimming and J lost 0 bases, with 9 bases between them. CDR3 coding DNA: TGCGCCAGCAGCCAAGACGGACAGATCTCCTACGAGCAGTACTTC. This encodes CASSQDGQISYEQYF.

CDR3 amino acids: CASSLVLSSSGTGELFF. CDR3 coding DNA: TGTGCCAGCAGCTTAGTACTTTCTAGCAGTGGCACCGGGGAGCTGTTTTTT. The V gene is TRBV7-6, the J gene TRBJ2-2, with a tentative D call TRBD2 (5 bases). CDR3 length equals 17 residues. Germline CDR1 reads SGHVS; CDR2 reads FNYEAQ. V lost 1 base to trimming and J lost 4 bases, with 16 bases between them.

This chain uses TRBV7-2 with TRBJ2-1, with a tentative D call TRBD2 (5 bases). The germline CDR1 and CDR2 sequences are SGHTA and FQGNSA. The CDR3 loop spans 17 amino acids. V gave up 1 base and J gave up 4 bases, with 17 bases separating them. Here the CDR3 DNA reads TGTGCCAGCAGCTTAGACCTCGGGGTACAGACTTACAATGAGCAGTTCTTC. It codes for CASSLDLGVQTYNEQFF.

V is TRBV27 and J is TRBJ1-1; tentative D call: TRBD1 (6 bases). In germline, CDR1 is MNHEY, CDR2 SMNVEV (reference sequence). Trimming cost V 5 bases and J 0 bases, with 10 bases left between them. The CDR3 extends over 14 amino acids. The CDR3 DNA follows: TGTGCCAGCAGTCTCAACAGGGTGAACACTGAAGCTTTCTTT. Amino acids: CASSLNRVNTEAFF.

This clone is a singleton in its sample. The chain has TRBV5-5 and TRBJ2-1; 8 bases map to TRBD1. Germline CDR1 and CDR2: SGHKS and YYEKEE (reference sequence). The CDR3 is 15 residues long. The trim removed 0 bases at V and 4 bases at J, leaving 3 bases unmatched. The CDR3 spells CASSLGTGRYNEQFF. The CDR3 nucleotides are TGTGCCAGCAGCTTGGGGACAGGGAGATACAATGAGCAGTTCTTC.

V is TRBV7-6 and J is TRBJ2-1, with 12 bases aligning to TRBD2. With V trimmed by 4 bases and J by 7 bases, 8 bases remained unmatched. Looked up from germline, CDR1 is SGHVS and CDR2 is FNYEAQ. This CDR3 region has 16 residues. The CDR3 DNA is TGTGCCAGCAGCTACGGACTAGCGGGGACGTTGAATGAGCAGTTCTTC. Its protein is CASSYGLAGTLNEQFF. Using reference TRBV7-6 and TRBJ2-1 for the parts outside the CDR3, the full variable domain is GAGVSQSPRYKVTKRGQDVALRCDPISGHVSLYWYRQALGQGPEFLTYFNYEAQQDKSGLPNDRFSAERPEGSISTLTIQRTEQRDSAMYRCASSYGLAGTLNEQFFGPGTRLTVL.

This chain uses TRBV19 with TRBJ1-1; possibly TRBD1 for D (5 bases). Germline V gene lookup returns CDR1 LNHDA and CDR2 SQIVND (reference sequence). V lost 5 bases to trimming and J lost 2 bases, with 12 bases between them. CDR3 length: 14 residues. The CDR3 DNA is TGTGCCAGTAGTGTGCAGGGCCCTAACACTGAAGCTTTCTTT. Amino acids: CASSVQGPNTEAFF.

Only one count was recorded for this clone. The gene calls are TRBV6-2 or TRBV6-3 and TRBJ1-6; TRBD1 aligns across 7 bases. The CDR3 spans 14 residues. CDR1 is MNHEY and CDR2 is SVGEGT in the germline V gene. The ends lost 4 bases at V and 7 bases at J; junction bases unmatched: 4. The CDR3, as DNA: TGTGCCAGCAGTTCGGACAGGTTAAATTCACCCCTCCACTTT. Translated: CASSSDRLNSPLHF.

The chain joins TRBV9 to TRBJ2-3; 12 nucleotides agree with TRBD2. Looked up from germline, CDR1 is SGDLS and CDR2 is YYNGEE. This CDR3 spans 16 amino acids. V shed 0 bases, J shed 2 bases, and the junction held 1 base outside the gene matches. The CDR3 reads CASSVGTSGATDTQYF. CDR3 DNA: TGTGCCAGCAGCGTAGGGACTAGCGGGGCCACAGATACGCAGTATTTT.

A few counts support this clone. In DNA, the CDR3 is TGTGCCAGCATTTCAGGGTACGAGCAGTACTTC. Residues: CASISGYEQYF. The rearrangement uses TRBV2 and TRBJ2-7; TRBD1 might be the D (5 bases). The V gene's germline CDR1 is SNHLY and CDR2 FYNNEI. The CDR3 sequence is 11 residues long. V lost 7 bases and J lost 4, with 8 bases in between. Full variable domain (remainder filled in from reference TRBV2 and TRBJ2-7): EPEVTQTPSHQVTQMGQEVILRCVPISNHLYFYWYRQILGQKVEFLVSFYNNEISEKSEIFDDQFSVERPDGSNFTLKIRSTKLEDSAMYFCASISGYEQYFGPGTRLTVT.

The V gene is TRBV7-9, the J gene TRBJ2-3, with a possible D match to TRBD1 (5 bases). V was clipped by 7 bases and J by 2 bases, with 10 bases between them. Looked up from germline, CDR1 is SEHNR and CDR2 is FQNEAQ (reference sequence). The CDR3 spans 13 residues. CDR3: CASTLTVTDTQYF. The CDR3 DNA is TGTGCCAGCACCCTGACAGTCACAGATACGCAGTATTTT.

The chain carries TRBV9 and TRBJ2-3, with D possibly matching TRBD2 (6 bases). The germline V gene has CDR1 SGDLS and CDR2 YYNGEE. Trimming took 4 bases from V and 7 from J, leaving 16 bases between them. This CDR3 spans 14 amino acids. CDR3 amino acids: CASSPRTIGNTQYF. The CDR3 DNA follows: TGTGCCAGCAGCCCTAGGACTATAGGCAATACGCAGTATTTT. The full variable domain, in which reference TRBV9 and TRBJ2-3 provide the parts outside the CDR3, is DSGVTQTPKHLITATGQRVTLRCSPRSGDLSVYWYQQSLDQGLQFLIQYYNGEERAKGNILERFSAQQFPDLHSELNLSSLELGDSALYFCASSPRTIGNTQYFGPGTRLTVL.